This TCR beta chain was captured in a study of blood T cell repertoires in COVID-19. Turning to the study itself: T cells, B-cell-depleted T cells, or PBMCs supplied cDNA or gDNA.

Profiled with immunoSEQ multiplex PCR; TCRdb holds only in-frame clones, not every one. The sample consists of about 370,000 clones, around 91% of them appearing once. Germline V CDR1 and CDR2: SGDLS, YYNGEE. Between the trimmed V and J ends, which lost 6 bases and 3 bases, there was a span of 11 bases. The CDR3 loop spans 13 amino acids. The specimen sequenced was peripheral blood. The TCR sequence derives from a man between 18 and 29 years old with active or convalescent COVID-19. The chain combines TRBV9 with TRBJ2-3; D not certain. CDR3 DNA sequence: TGTGCCAGCACCCCTTATGTGACAGATACGCAGTATTTT. It encodes CASTPYVTDTQYF.